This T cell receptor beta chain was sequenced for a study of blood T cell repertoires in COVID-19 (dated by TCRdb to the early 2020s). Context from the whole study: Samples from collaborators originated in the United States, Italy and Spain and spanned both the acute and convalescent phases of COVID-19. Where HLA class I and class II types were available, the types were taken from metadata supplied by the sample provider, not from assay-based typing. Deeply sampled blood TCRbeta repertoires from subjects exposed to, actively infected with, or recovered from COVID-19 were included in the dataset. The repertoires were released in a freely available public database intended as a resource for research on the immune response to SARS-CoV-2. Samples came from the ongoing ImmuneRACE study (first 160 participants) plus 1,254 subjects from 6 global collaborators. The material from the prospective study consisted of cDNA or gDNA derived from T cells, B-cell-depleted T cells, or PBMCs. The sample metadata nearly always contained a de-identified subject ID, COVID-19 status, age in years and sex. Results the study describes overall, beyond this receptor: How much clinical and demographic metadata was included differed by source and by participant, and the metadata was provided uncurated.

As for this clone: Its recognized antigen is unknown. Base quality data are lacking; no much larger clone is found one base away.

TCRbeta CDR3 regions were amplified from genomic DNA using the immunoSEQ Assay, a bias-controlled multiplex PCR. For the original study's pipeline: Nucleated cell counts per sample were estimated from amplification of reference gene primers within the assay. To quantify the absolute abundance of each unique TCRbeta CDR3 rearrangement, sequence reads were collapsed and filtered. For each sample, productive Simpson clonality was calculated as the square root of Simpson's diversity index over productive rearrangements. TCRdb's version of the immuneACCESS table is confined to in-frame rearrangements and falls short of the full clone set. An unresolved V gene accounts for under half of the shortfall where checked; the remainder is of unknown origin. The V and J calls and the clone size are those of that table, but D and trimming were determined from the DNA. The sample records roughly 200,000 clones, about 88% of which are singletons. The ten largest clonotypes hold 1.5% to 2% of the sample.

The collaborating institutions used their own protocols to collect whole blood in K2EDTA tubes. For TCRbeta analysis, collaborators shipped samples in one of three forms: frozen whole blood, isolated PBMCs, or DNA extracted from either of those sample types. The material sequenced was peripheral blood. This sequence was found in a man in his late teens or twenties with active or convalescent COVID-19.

The DNA is as follows: TGTGCCAGCAGCTTAGCCGCATCGGGAGCCCGAACCGGGGAGCTGTTTTTT. This gives the protein CASSLAASGARTGELFF. The sequence is built from TRBV7-2 and TRBJ2-2; the best D guess is TRBD2, with 6 bases matching. From the cysteine up to the phenylalanine, the CDR3 has a length of 17 residues. Only CDR3 DNA is held: 51 bases, read in frame from base 1. At the junction V is shortened by 0 bases and J by 5 bases, with 16 bases in between. According to the germline V gene, CDR1 reads SGHTA and CDR2 reads FQGNSA.